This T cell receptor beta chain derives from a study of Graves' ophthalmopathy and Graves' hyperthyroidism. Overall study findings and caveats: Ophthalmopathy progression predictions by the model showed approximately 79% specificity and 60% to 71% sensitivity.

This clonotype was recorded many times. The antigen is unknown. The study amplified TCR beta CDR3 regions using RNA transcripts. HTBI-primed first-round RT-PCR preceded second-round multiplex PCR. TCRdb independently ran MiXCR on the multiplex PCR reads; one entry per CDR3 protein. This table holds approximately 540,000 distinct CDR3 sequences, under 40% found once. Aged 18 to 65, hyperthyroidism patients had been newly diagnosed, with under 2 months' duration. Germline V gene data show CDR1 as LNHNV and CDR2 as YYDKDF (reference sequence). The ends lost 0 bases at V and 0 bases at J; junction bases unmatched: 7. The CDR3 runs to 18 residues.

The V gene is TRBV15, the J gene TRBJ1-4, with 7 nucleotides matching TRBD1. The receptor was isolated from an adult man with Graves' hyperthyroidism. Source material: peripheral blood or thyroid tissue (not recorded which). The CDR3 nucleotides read TGTGCCACCAGCAGAGAAACAGGGGATTGGTCAACTAATGAAAAACTGTTTTTT. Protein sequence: CATSRETGDWSTNEKLFF. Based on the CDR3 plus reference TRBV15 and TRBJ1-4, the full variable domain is DAMVIQNPRYQVTQFGKPVTLSCSQTLNHNVMYWYQQKSSQAPKLLFHYYDKDFNNEADTPDNFQSRRPNTSFCFLDIRSPGLGDTAMYLCATSRETGDWSTNEKLFFGSGTQLSVL.